This T cell receptor beta chain was captured in a study of control samples from healthy donors and cancer patients. The CDR3 is 15 residues long. V shed 0 bases and J shed 4 bases, with 10 bases lying between them. CDR1 is LNHDA, CDR2 SQIVND, per germline (reference sequence). Libraries were prepared by immunoSEQ multiplex PCR; TCRdb keeps only in-frame clonotypes and omits some of them. The sample yields tens of thousands of clones, roughly 93% seen once. This clone was seen a single time. The rearrangement uses TRBV19 and TRBJ1-5, with D perhaps TRBD1 (6 bases). The receptor comes from a middle-aged woman with lung cancer. The specimen sequenced was PBMCs. CDR3: CASSIERTANQPQHF. Here the CDR3 DNA reads TGTGCCAGTAGTATAGAACGGACAGCAAATCAGCCCCAGCATTTT.